Each of the 17 T cell receptor beta chains below was sequenced from the same sample in a study of T cell changes during pregnancy in multiple sclerosis. Assay: immunoSEQ multiplex PCR; the TCRdb copy retains only in-frame clones and omits some. The repertoire holds about 24,000 clones, with around 90% as singletons. The specimen was CD4+ T cells from peripheral blood mononuclear cells, collected in the second trimester of pregnancy. The receptors were gathered from a female donor in good health, enrolled as a control in a pregnancy study.

The chain combines TRBV7-9 with TRBJ1-2; perhaps TRBD1 as D (5 bases). The CDR3 has 14 amino acids. V lost 4 bases, J lost 5 bases, and 14 bases lay in between. Germline CDR1 SEHNR, CDR2 FQNEAQ (reference sequence). CDR3 coding DNA: TGTGCCAGCAGCTCCCAGGGCTTACCTTATGGCTACACCTTC. Its protein is CASSSQGLPYGYTF.

CDR3 coding DNA: TGTGCCAGTAGTATCAGACAGGCCGCCCCTCAGGCCGGGGAGCTGTTTTTT. As protein: CASSIRQAAPQAGELFF. The rearrangement joins TRBV19 to TRBJ2-2, with a tentative D call TRBD1 (6 bases). Germline V gives CDR1 LNHDA, CDR2 SQIVND (reference sequence). Trimming removed 3 bases from V and 6 bases from J, with 20 bases in between. The CDR3 covers 17 residues.

The chain uses TRBV19 and TRBJ2-5; 11 nucleotides agree with TRBD2. The CDR3 sequence is 16 residues long. The germline CDR1 and CDR2 sequences are LNHDA and SQIVND (reference sequence). The J segment lost 3 bases and the V segment lost 3 bases, leaving 6 bases of the junction unmatched. DNA for the CDR3: TGTGCCAGTAGTATCACTAGCGGGGGCGGAAAAGAGACCCAGTACTTC. Translating gives CASSITSGGGKETQYF.

The V and J genes are TRBV19 and TRBJ1-1, with D unresolved. Germline V CDR1 and CDR2: LNHDA, SQIVND (reference sequence). This CDR3 contains 16 residues. V lost 4 bases and J lost 0, with 15 bases in between. DNA for the CDR3: TGTGCCAGTAGTAACTGGCAGCTGCGGTTGAACACTGAAGCTTTCTTT. It is translated as CASSNWQLRLNTEAFF.

The chain employs TRBV27 and TRBJ1-1, with 12 bases fitting TRBD1. The CDR3 has 18 residues. CDR1 MNHEY and CDR2 SMNVEV come from the germline V gene (reference sequence). The V segment lost 5 bases and the J segment 0 bases; nucleotides outside the gene matches: 10. The CDR3 DNA follows: TGTGCCAGCAGTCTAAAAACCGGGACAGGGGGCATGAACACTGAAGCTTTCTTT. This sequence encodes CASSLKTGTGGMNTEAFF.

The CDR3 reads CASRPLAQETQYF. The CDR3 coding sequence is TGTGCCAGCAGGCCTCTAGCGCAAGAGACCCAGTACTTC. The gene calls are TRBV6-5 and TRBJ2-5; D possibly corresponds to TRBD2 (6 bases). The CDR3 runs to 13 residues. Trimming left V 6 bases short and J 2 bases short, with 10 bases between. In germline, CDR1 is MNHEY, CDR2 SVGAGI.

This clone has just one count. Here the CDR3 reads CASSFLIRLAGGQQYF. CDR3 nucleotides: TGTGCCAGCAGCTTTCTTATCCGGCTAGCGGGGGGCCAGCAGTACTTC. The J gene is TRBJ2-7, the V gene TRBV7-2, with 11 bases fitting TRBD2. Per the germline V gene, CDR1 is SGHTA and CDR2 is FQGNSA. CDR3 length: 16 amino acids. V dropped 3 bases and J dropped 8; count of bases not matched to a gene: 12.

This chain links TRBV9 with TRBJ1-1; TRBD1 might be the D (6 bases). Germline values: CDR1 SGDLS, CDR2 YYNGEE. The CDR3 has 17 residues. Trimming left V 0 bases short and J 4 bases short, with 19 bases between. DNA of the CDR3: TGTGCCAGCAGCGTAGAGGCATTCGGGGGGCTCGGCACTGAAGCTTTCTTT. It is translated as CASSVEAFGGLGTEAFF.

The V and J genes are TRBV7-8 and TRBJ2-7; 7 bases are shared with TRBD1. V lost 11 bases, J lost 5 bases, and 6 bases stayed unmatched. Germline V gives CDR1 SGHVS, CDR2 FQNEAQ. The CDR3 is 11 amino acids. CDR3 nucleotides: TGTGCCTCAAACACAGGGGACGAGCAGTACTTC. Translating it yields CASNTGDEQYF.

This chain connects TRBV6-6 to TRBJ2-7; 8 bases agree with TRBD1. Germline V lookup: CDR1 MNHNY, CDR2 SVGAGI (reference sequence). V lost 2 bases to trimming and J lost 12 bases; unmatched junction nucleotides: 6. This CDR3 has 12 residues. CDR3 sequence: CASSYGTGLLYF. The CDR3, as DNA: TGTGCCAGCAGTTACGGGACAGGACTCCTGTACTTC.

The chain recombines TRBV5-5 with TRBJ2-7; possibly TRBD1 for D (5 bases). The germline CDR1 and CDR2 sequences are SGHKS and YYEKEE (reference sequence). V was cut by 4 bases and J by 2 bases, with 22 bases left in between. The CDR3 runs 17 residues. The CDR3 protein is CASSLQTTARAPYEQYF. The CDR3, as DNA: TGTGCCAGCAGCCTCCAGACGACAGCCCGGGCCCCCTACGAGCAGTACTTC.

The genes are TRBV4-1 and TRBJ2-2; TRBD1 agrees at 9 bases. The V gene's germline CDR1 is MGHRA and CDR2 YSYEKL. The CDR3 has 14 residues. The ends lost 3 bases at V and 5 bases at J; junction bases unmatched: 1. In nucleotides, the CDR3 is TGCGCCAGCAGCCACGACAGGGGGACCGGGGAGCTGTTTTTT. It is translated as CASSHDRGTGELFF.

This clone has more than one count but fewer than ten. V and J are TRBV5-1 and TRBJ2-7; weak D call: TRBD2 (6 bases). The CDR3 is 15 amino acids. Germline CDR1 is SGHRS and CDR2 is YFSETQ. V lost 4 bases and J lost 6, with 20 bases in between. CDR3 residues: CASSPSAGLGAEQYF. CDR3 in DNA: TGCGCCAGCAGCCCCTCTGCGGGACTCGGGGCCGAGCAGTACTTC.

The CDR3 loop is CASSFPGGRVGEQFF. The CDR3 nucleotides are TGTGCCAGCAGCTTTCCAGGGGGCCGAGTCGGAGAGCAGTTCTTC. The chain recombines TRBV5-6 with TRBJ2-1; TRBD1 matches at 8 bases. V was pared by 2 bases and J by 10 bases, with 11 bases of the junction left unmatched. The CDR3 spans 15 residues. The germline CDR1 and CDR2 sequences are SGHDT and YYEEEE.

The chain uses TRBV19 and TRBJ2-1; D possibly corresponds to TRBD1 (6 bases). The germline V gene encodes CDR1 LNHDA and CDR2 SQIVND (reference sequence). V was shortened by 5 bases and J by 7 bases, with 18 bases between the two germline ends. The CDR3 contains 15 residues. The DNA for the CDR3 is TGTGCCAGTAGTCTCTCCTCAGGGGTGCGAAATGAGCAGTTCTTC. Protein sequence: CASSLSSGVRNEQFF.

The CDR3 sequence is CASSLGLNSYGLNQPQHF. CDR3 DNA sequence: TGTGCCAGCAGCTTAGGGCTAAACAGCTATGGGCTGAATCAGCCCCAGCATTTT. This chain joins TRBV11-2 and TRBJ1-5, with no clear D. The CDR3 is 18 amino acids. Germline V gives CDR1 SGHAT, CDR2 FQNNGV. V was trimmed by 1 base and J by 4 bases, leaving 20 bases between them.

The table lists this clone with a few counts. This CDR3 is also generated by other DNA sequences in the sample. This rearrangement joins TRBV15 to TRBJ2-7, with a possible D match to TRBD2 (6 bases). Between the trimmed V and J ends, which lost 0 bases and 7 bases, there was a span of 13 bases. The V gene's germline CDR1 is LNHNV and CDR2 YYDKDF (reference sequence). The CDR3 covers 14 residues. The CDR3 here is CATSRDRRAGEQYF. The DNA of the CDR3 is TGTGCCACCAGCAGAGATAGGAGGGCGGGGGAGCAGTACTTC.